This TCR beta chain stems from a study of control samples from healthy donors and cancer patients. CDR1 is SGHTA, CDR2 FQGNSA, per germline. CDR3 length: 14 residues. V shed 4 bases, J shed 2 bases, and the junction held 3 bases outside the gene matches. Here immunoSEQ multiplex PCR was the method, and the copy in TCRdb shows in-frame clones only, minus some. The table records approximately 97,000 clones, 92% of them present only once. This sequence joins TRBV7-2 and TRBJ2-5; 8 bases map to TRBD2. Sequencing used blood. The source of this sequence is a human donor in good health. The donor label of this sample is uncertain. CDR3 nucleotides: TGTGCCAGCAGCTCGACGGGGGGGCAAGAGACCCAGTACTTC. This codes for CASSSTGGQETQYF.